This is a list of T cell receptor beta chains from one sample in a study of blood T cell repertoires in COVID-19. TCRdb's table, derived via immunoSEQ multiplex PCR, lists solely in-frame clones and lacks some. The profile shows about 210,000 clones, under 90% of them singletons. Sequencing was done on a sample of peripheral blood. The receptors stem from a woman between 40 and 55 years old with active or convalescent COVID-19. CDR3s include the opening cysteine and the closing phenylalanine or tryptophan. D genes are given only for firm matches. Clone size is given for some rows only: seen once, a few or many times, or a class if the clone is expanded.

j_call: TRBJ2-7; clone_size: .; v_call: TRBV12-3/TRBV12-4; d_call: .; cdr3_aa: CASSFSGVEQYF; cdr3_nt: TGTGCCAGCAGTTTCAGTGGAGTCGAGCAGTACTTC
j_call: TRBJ1-5; clone_size: .; v_call: TRBV29-1; d_call: .; cdr3_aa: CSVGTVNQPQHF; cdr3_nt: TGCAGCGTTGGAACGGTCAATCAGCCCCAGCATTTT
j_call: TRBJ2-7; clone_size: few; v_call: TRBV3-1/TRBV3-2; d_call: .; cdr3_aa: CASSQEAAGAHEQYF; cdr3_nt: TGTGCCAGCAGCCAAGAGGCGGCGGGGGCGCACGAGCAGTACTTC
j_call: TRBJ1-2; clone_size: .; v_call: TRBV7-2; d_call: .; cdr3_aa: CASSLSGEPSNYGYTF; cdr3_nt: TGTGCCAGCAGCTTATCCGGAGAGCCCTCTAACTATGGCTACACCTTC
j_call: TRBJ1-1; clone_size: .; v_call: TRBV7-2; d_call: .; cdr3_aa: CASSKSGGRHTEAFF; cdr3_nt: TGTGCCAGCAGCAAAAGCGGGGGGCGGCACACTGAAGCTTTCTTT
j_call: TRBJ2-2; clone_size: few; v_call: TRBV10-3; d_call: .; cdr3_aa: CAISAGAGELFF; cdr3_nt: TGTGCCATCTCGGCAGGGGCCGGGGAGCTGTTTTTT
j_call: TRBJ1-1; clone_size: .; v_call: TRBV6-5; d_call: .; cdr3_aa: CASSYEDKYMNTEAFF; cdr3_nt: TGTGCCAGCAGTTACGAGGACAAATATATGAACACTGAAGCTTTCTTT
j_call: TRBJ1-2; clone_size: .; v_call: TRBV5-6; d_call: .; cdr3_aa: CASSFNRVPNYGYTF; cdr3_nt: TGTGCCAGCAGCTTTAACAGGGTCCCGAACTATGGCTACACCTTC
j_call: TRBJ2-1; clone_size: .; v_call: TRBV29-1; d_call: TRBD2; cdr3_aa: CSVRGIAGGRISRNEQFF; cdr3_nt: TGCAGCGTTAGGGGAATAGCGGGAGGACGTATTTCGAGAAATGAGCAGTTCTTC
j_call: TRBJ1-1; clone_size: .; v_call: TRBV7-8; d_call: TRBD1; cdr3_aa: CASSVDRANTEAFF; cdr3_nt: TGTGCCAGCAGCGTAGACAGGGCGAACACTGAAGCTTTCTTT
j_call: TRBJ1-1; clone_size: once; v_call: TRBV6-2/TRBV6-3; d_call: TRBD1; cdr3_aa: CASSPRRTGTGEEITEAFF; cdr3_nt: TGTGCCAGCAGTCCGCGTCGTACCGGGACAGGGGAAGAGATCACTGAAGCTTTCTTT
j_call: TRBJ1-4; clone_size: .; v_call: TRBV6-5; d_call: TRBD1; cdr3_aa: CASKTRTGTEKLFF; cdr3_nt: TGTGCCAGCAAAACCAGGACAGGGACTGAAAAACTGTTTTTT
j_call: TRBJ2-5; clone_size: few; v_call: TRBV27; d_call: TRBD1; cdr3_aa: CASSFQGTGDNQETQYF; cdr3_nt: TGTGCCAGCAGTTTCCAAGGGACAGGGGACAACCAAGAGACCCAGTACTTC
j_call: TRBJ1-1; clone_size: few; v_call: TRBV28; d_call: TRBD1; cdr3_aa: CASSPAQGARTEAFF; cdr3_nt: TGTGCCAGCAGTCCCGCACAGGGGGCGAGGACTGAAGCTTTCTTT
j_call: TRBJ2-5; clone_size: many; v_call: TRBV15; d_call: .; cdr3_aa: CATSRDRGMETQYF; cdr3_nt: TGTGCCACCAGCAGAGATCGGGGGATGGAGACCCAGTACTTC
j_call: TRBJ1-1; clone_size: .; v_call: TRBV14; d_call: .; cdr3_aa: CASSQQLNTEAFF; cdr3_nt: TGTGCCAGCAGCCAACAGTTGAACACTGAAGCTTTCTTT
j_call: TRBJ1-6; clone_size: .; v_call: TRBV7-9; d_call: TRBD1; cdr3_aa: CASSYAGTVITPLHF; cdr3_nt: TGTGCCAGCAGCTACGCCGGGACAGTGATCACACCCCTCCACTTT
j_call: TRBJ2-1; clone_size: .; v_call: TRBV9; d_call: .; cdr3_aa: CASSSRGATNNEQFF; cdr3_nt: TGTGCCAGCAGCTCCCGCGGAGCCACTAACAATGAGCAGTTCTTC
j_call: TRBJ1-2; clone_size: .; v_call: TRBV19; d_call: .; cdr3_aa: CASSPLRGAGAYYGYTF; cdr3_nt: TGTGCCAGTAGTCCCCTCCGAGGGGCGGGGGCTTACTATGGCTACACCTTC
j_call: TRBJ1-2; clone_size: .; v_call: TRBV30; d_call: .; cdr3_aa: CAWGPWRANYGYTF; cdr3_nt: TGTGCCTGGGGCCCTTGGAGAGCTAACTATGGCTACACCTTC
j_call: TRBJ1-4; clone_size: .; v_call: TRBV30; d_call: .; cdr3_aa: CAWSVRLFGEKLFF; cdr3_nt: TGTGCCTGGAGTGTGAGGCTCTTCGGTGAAAAACTGTTTTTT
j_call: TRBJ1-5; clone_size: .; v_call: TRBV7-8; d_call: .; cdr3_aa: CASSSYGGTPNQPQHF; cdr3_nt: TGTGCCAGCAGCTCCTACGGAGGCACCCCTAATCAGCCCCAGCATTTT
j_call: TRBJ2-6; clone_size: .; v_call: TRBV14; d_call: .; cdr3_aa: CASSQAQFSGANVLTF; cdr3_nt: TGTGCCAGCAGCCAAGCGCAGTTCTCTGGGGCCAACGTCCTGACTTTC
j_call: TRBJ1-2; clone_size: .; v_call: TRBV29-1; d_call: TRBD1; cdr3_aa: CSVEDADRVGHTF; cdr3_nt: TGCAGCGTTGAAGATGCGGACAGGGTGGGCCACACCTTC
j_call: TRBJ1-2; clone_size: .; v_call: TRBV28; d_call: TRBD1; cdr3_aa: CASSWDRYNYGYTF; cdr3_nt: TGTGCCAGCAGTTGGGACAGATATAACTATGGCTACACCTTC
j_call: TRBJ1-4; clone_size: few; v_call: TRBV11-3; d_call: .; cdr3_aa: CASSLLGWNEKLFF; cdr3_nt: TGTGCCAGCAGCTTGCTCGGGTGGAATGAAAAACTGTTTTTT
j_call: TRBJ2-2; clone_size: .; v_call: TRBV9; d_call: TRBD2; cdr3_aa: CASSGTSGRTGELFF; cdr3_nt: TGTGCCAGCAGCGGGACTAGCGGACGCACCGGGGAGCTGTTTTTT
j_call: TRBJ2-2; clone_size: .; v_call: TRBV24-1; d_call: TRBD1; cdr3_aa: CATGTAGPNTGELFF; cdr3_nt: TGTGCCACAGGGACAGCCGGGCCGAACACCGGGGAGCTGTTTTTT
j_call: TRBJ2-7; clone_size: .; v_call: TRBV4-3; d_call: TRBD1; cdr3_aa: CASSQDRLFGQGIYEQYF; cdr3_nt: TGCGCCAGCAGCCAAGATCGGCTCTTCGGACAGGGGATCTACGAGCAGTACTTC
j_call: TRBJ2-3; clone_size: .; v_call: TRBV24-1; d_call: TRBD2; cdr3_aa: CATSAGLAGNTQYF; cdr3_nt: TGTGCCACCAGTGCAGGGCTAGCGGGAAATACGCAGTATTTT
j_call: TRBJ2-5; clone_size: .; v_call: TRBV12-3/TRBV12-4; d_call: .; cdr3_aa: CASSRGGKETQYF; cdr3_nt: TGTGCCAGCAGCCGAGGCGGAAAAGAGACCCAGTACTTC
j_call: TRBJ2-1; clone_size: .; v_call: TRBV6-1; d_call: TRBD2; cdr3_aa: CASSELAGVPNEQFF; cdr3_nt: TGTGCCAGCAGTGAACTAGCGGGAGTGCCGAATGAGCAGTTCTTC
j_call: TRBJ2-1; clone_size: .; v_call: TRBV4-3; d_call: TRBD2; cdr3_aa: CASSHPSGGAGEQFF; cdr3_nt: TGCGCCAGCAGCCATCCTAGCGGGGGGGCCGGGGAGCAGTTCTTC
j_call: TRBJ1-5; clone_size: .; v_call: TRBV6-2/TRBV6-3; d_call: TRBD1; cdr3_aa: CASSRGGTGYDQPQHF; cdr3_nt: TGTGCCAGCAGTCGGGGGGGGACAGGGTATGATCAGCCCCAGCATTTT
j_call: TRBJ1-4; clone_size: .; v_call: TRBV6-5; d_call: TRBD1; cdr3_aa: CASTPGQGALEKLFF; cdr3_nt: TGTGCCAGCACTCCCGGACAGGGGGCGCTTGAAAAACTGTTTTTT
j_call: TRBJ2-1; clone_size: .; v_call: TRBV6-5; d_call: TRBD1; cdr3_aa: CASSYDSDRGNEQFF; cdr3_nt: TGTGCCAGCAGTTACGACTCGGACAGGGGCAATGAGCAGTTCTTC
j_call: TRBJ1-5; clone_size: .; v_call: TRBV2; d_call: TRBD1; cdr3_aa: CASGLQGADQPQHF; cdr3_nt: TGTGCCAGCGGGCTACAGGGGGCCGATCAGCCCCAGCATTTT
j_call: TRBJ2-4; clone_size: .; v_call: TRBV2; d_call: .; cdr3_aa: CASSEDMNTRGAKNIQYF; cdr3_nt: TGTGCCAGCAGTGAAGACATGAACACCCGAGGAGCCAAAAACATTCAGTACTTC
j_call: TRBJ1-6; clone_size: once; v_call: TRBV9; d_call: TRBD1; cdr3_aa: CASSAGQQRNSPLHF; cdr3_nt: TGTGCCAGCAGCGCGGGACAGCAACGAAATTCACCCCTCCACTTT
j_call: TRBJ1-1; clone_size: .; v_call: TRBV15; d_call: TRBD1; cdr3_aa: CATSRDSRGDTEAFF; cdr3_nt: TGTGCCACCAGCAGAGATTCCAGGGGGGACACTGAAGCTTTCTTT
j_call: TRBJ2-7; clone_size: .; v_call: TRBV14; d_call: .; cdr3_aa: CASSQDTGGTYEQYF; cdr3_nt: TGTGCCAGCAGCCAAGATACCGGAGGAACCTACGAGCAGTACTTC
j_call: TRBJ2-1; clone_size: .; v_call: TRBV6-5; d_call: TRBD1; cdr3_aa: CASSTRQGGYNEQFF; cdr3_nt: TGTGCCAGCAGTACTCGACAGGGGGGATACAATGAGCAGTTCTTC
j_call: TRBJ2-1; clone_size: .; v_call: TRBV5-4; d_call: TRBD2; cdr3_aa: CASSTLLAGGGNEQFF; cdr3_nt: TGTGCCAGCAGCACTTTACTAGCGGGAGGGGGCAATGAGCAGTTCTTC
j_call: TRBJ2-7; clone_size: .; v_call: TRBV28; d_call: TRBD2; cdr3_aa: CASLSGSAKGKGEQYF; cdr3_nt: TGTGCCAGCCTTAGCGGGAGCGCCAAGGGGAAGGGCGAGCAGTACTTC
j_call: TRBJ1-2; clone_size: .; v_call: TRBV12-3/TRBV12-4; d_call: .; cdr3_aa: CASSFNPEHGYTF; cdr3_nt: TGTGCCAGCAGTTTCAACCCGGAGCATGGCTACACCTTC
j_call: TRBJ2-7; clone_size: .; v_call: TRBV4-1; d_call: TRBD2; cdr3_aa: CASSPPGLVLSYEQYF; cdr3_nt: TGCGCCAGCAGCCCACCGGGACTAGTACTCTCCTACGAGCAGTACTTC
j_call: TRBJ1-2; clone_size: .; v_call: TRBV9; d_call: TRBD1; cdr3_aa: CASSRQGKGGYTF; cdr3_nt: TGTGCCAGCAGCAGACAGGGGAAGGGCGGCTACACCTTC
j_call: TRBJ2-1; clone_size: .; v_call: TRBV7-3; d_call: .; cdr3_aa: CASSKEAGYNEQFF; cdr3_nt: TGTGCCAGCAGTAAAGAAGCAGGCTACAATGAGCAGTTCTTC
j_call: TRBJ2-4; clone_size: .; v_call: TRBV6-6; d_call: TRBD1; cdr3_aa: CASRKDRDRGNIQYF; cdr3_nt: TGTGCCAGCAGAAAAGACCGGGACAGGGGCAACATTCAGTACTTC
j_call: TRBJ1-2; clone_size: .; v_call: TRBV28; d_call: .; cdr3_aa: CASSDRYYGYTF; cdr3_nt: TGTGCCAGTTCGGACAGATACTATGGCTACACCTTC
j_call: TRBJ2-3; clone_size: few; v_call: TRBV9; d_call: .; cdr3_aa: CASRGQVSTDTQYF; cdr3_nt: TGTGCCTCCAGAGGGCAAGTAAGCACAGATACGCAGTATTTT
j_call: TRBJ2-1; clone_size: once; v_call: TRBV20-1; d_call: TRBD2; cdr3_aa: CSASIAGQGYEQFF; cdr3_nt: TGCAGTGCTAGTATAGCGGGGCAGGGGTATGAGCAGTTCTTC
j_call: TRBJ1-6; clone_size: .; v_call: TRBV2; d_call: .; cdr3_aa: CASRDSSYNSPLHF; cdr3_nt: TGTGCCAGCAGGGACTCCAGCTATAATTCACCCCTCCACTTT
j_call: TRBJ2-2; clone_size: few; v_call: TRBV10-3; d_call: TRBD1; cdr3_aa: CAVTGQGNTGELFF; cdr3_nt: TGTGCCGTGACGGGACAGGGGAACACCGGGGAGCTGTTTTTT